The clone carrying this T cell receptor (beta chain) has more than one count but fewer than ten. What it recognizes is unknown. Germline CDR1 and CDR2: MGHRA and YSYEKL. The V segment lost 3 bases and the J segment 8 bases; nucleotides outside the gene matches: 8. The CDR3 spans 15 residues. This entry belongs to a study of post-analysis software for immune sequencing data. Study-level information: In terms of disease course, relapsing-remitting, secondary progressive and progressive-relapsing multiple sclerosis were included. Study findings and constraints: Elevated frequency relative to controls characterized roughly five TRBV segments in patients, TRBV5-6, TRBV5-1 and TRBV20-1 among them.

Unique molecular identifiers featured in each of the TCR beta cDNA libraries. The yield from about 1 to 10 million T cells was roughly 500,000 cDNA molecules in total. TCRdb called the PCR reads again in MiXCR, with one record for every CDR3 protein. The sample consists of some 690,000 distinct CDR3 sequences, just under 30% of them appearing once. V is TRBV4-1 and J is TRBJ2-1; 9 bases are a match to TRBD2. Material: blood. This TCR was recovered from a girl under 18 with multiple sclerosis. The CDR3 protein is CASSHRSGGLDEQFF. In DNA form, the CDR3 reads TGCGCCAGCAGCCATCGAAGCGGGGGGTTAGATGAGCAGTTCTTC.